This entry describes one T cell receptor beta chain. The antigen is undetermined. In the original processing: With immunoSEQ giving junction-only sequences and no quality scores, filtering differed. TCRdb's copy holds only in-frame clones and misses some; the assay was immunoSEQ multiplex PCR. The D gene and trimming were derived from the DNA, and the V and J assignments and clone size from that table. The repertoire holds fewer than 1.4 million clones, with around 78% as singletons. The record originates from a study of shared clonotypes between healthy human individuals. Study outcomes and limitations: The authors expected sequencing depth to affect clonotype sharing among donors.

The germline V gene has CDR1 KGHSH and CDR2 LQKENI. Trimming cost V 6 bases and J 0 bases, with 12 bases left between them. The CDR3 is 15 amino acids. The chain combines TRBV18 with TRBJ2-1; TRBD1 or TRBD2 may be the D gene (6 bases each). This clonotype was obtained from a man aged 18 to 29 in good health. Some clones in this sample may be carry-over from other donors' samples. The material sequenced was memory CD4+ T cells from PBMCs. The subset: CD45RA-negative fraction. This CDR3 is CASSLGGNSYNEQFF. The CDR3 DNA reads TGTGCCAGCTCGTTAGGGGGGAACTCCTACAATGAGCAGTTCTTC.